Listed here are 19 T cell receptor beta chains from one sample, sequenced in a study of Japanese encephalitis immunity and Zika vaccine responses. TCRdb reprocessed the 5' RACE reads via MiXCR and lists one record per CDR3 protein. The table shows 300 to 500 distinct CDR3 sequences, with approximately 3.6% occurring only once. CFSE-labeled PBMCs were cultured around six days with peptide pools, each at approximately 0.95 ug/mL. Proliferating CD4 T cells were sorted unfixed as live CD56-CD19-CD16-CD3+CD4+ CFSE-low cells. Sequenced material: antigen-activated CD4+ T cells from blood, cultured, taken during a Zika inactivated vaccine study. These receptors came from an adult man who received an inactivated Zika virus vaccine.

This clonotype was counted only a few times. The chain couples TRBV4-3 to TRBJ1-2, with a possible D match to TRBD1 (6 bases). The V end lost 1 base, the J end lost 7 bases, and 13 bases lay between the germline ends. The CDR3 spans 14 residues. Germline V gives CDR1 LGHNA, CDR2 YSLEER. The CDR3 sequence: CASSQGGTLGGYTF. CDR3 nucleotide sequence: TGCGCCAGCAGCCAAGGGGGGACATTGGGTGGCTACACCTTC.

This clonotype is termed large. This chain joins TRBV4-3 and TRBJ1-5; D is undetermined. The germline V gene has CDR1 LGHNA and CDR2 YSLEER. The CDR3 is 14 amino acids. Trimming cost V 4 bases and J 1 base, with 8 bases left between them. CDR3 amino acids: CASSLTVSNQPQHF. In nucleotides, the CDR3 is TGCGCCAGCAGCCTTACAGTGAGCAATCAGCCCCAGCATTTT.

In this sample, this clonotype is large (0.1 to 1%). This chain links TRBV5-6 with TRBJ1-5; 8 bases agree with TRBD1. The junction had 7 bases not matched to a gene; V was cut back by 4 bases and J by 4 bases. There are 15 residues in the CDR3. Germline CDR1 is SGHDT and CDR2 is YYEEEE. The CDR3: CASSTGGTGNQPQHF. In nucleotides, the CDR3 is TGTGCCAGCAGCACCGGTGGGACAGGAAATCAGCCCCAGCATTTT.

By share of the sample, this clonotype is medium-sized. The chain links TRBV6-6 to TRBJ1-2; 7 nucleotides agree with TRBD1. The V gene's germline CDR1 is MNHNY and CDR2 SVGAGI (reference sequence). Unmatched junction bases numbered 22, after V lost 6 bases and J lost 6 bases. This CDR3 contains 18 residues. CDR3 coding DNA: TGTGCCAGCAGCGTCACCGCCTACTCCTCCGGGACAGAAAATGGCTACACCTTC. Encoded protein: CASSVTAYSSGTENGYTF.

By share, this clonotype ranks as medium-sized. This chain links TRBV7-2 with TRBJ2-3; TRBD2 might be the D (6 bases). The CDR3 sequence is 15 residues long. Germline loops: CDR1 SGHTA, CDR2 FQGNSA. With 0 bases removed from V and 2 bases from J, the gap between germline ends came to 9 bases. The CDR3 nucleotides are TGTGCCAGCAGCTTAGCGGGGGGAAACACAGATACGCAGTATTTT. Encoded protein: CASSLAGGNTDTQYF.

This clonotype is classed as medium-sized. The genes are TRBV4-3 and TRBJ1-2; the D gene is possibly TRBD1 (5 bases). V shed 1 base and J shed 4 bases, with 10 bases lying between them. The CDR3 spans 14 residues. The germline gives CDR1 LGHNA, CDR2 YSLEER. DNA for the CDR3: TGCGCCAGCAGCCAAGCCGACACAGGCTATGGCTACACCTTC. It encodes CASSQADTGYGYTF.

Relative to its sample, this clonotype is medium-sized (0.01 to 0.1%). The chain couples TRBV4-3 to TRBJ2-3, with TRBD2 matching 7 bases. The CDR3 is 17 residues long. Germline V lookup: CDR1 LGHNA, CDR2 YSLEER. V lost 0 bases to trimming and J lost 1 base; unmatched junction nucleotides: 7. For the CDR3, the DNA is TGCGCCAGCAGCCAAGAAGGCGGGGGATGGGGCACAGATACGCAGTATTTT. It encodes CASSQEGGGWGTDTQYF.

This clonotype is categorized as large (0.1 to 1%). The rearrangement uses TRBV4-3 and TRBJ1-3, with D possibly being TRBD1 (5 bases). The ends were cut back, 3 bases at V and 3 bases at J, with 12 bases in the middle. The CDR3 runs to 15 residues. Germline V CDR1 and CDR2: LGHNA, YSLEER. The CDR3 nucleotides read TGCGCCAGCAGCCAGGGGGATCTAAGTGGAAACACCATATATTTT. Protein sequence: CASSQGDLSGNTIYF.

By its share, this clonotype is large (0.1 to 1%). In nucleotides, the CDR3 is TGCGCCAGCAGCCAAGATTGGGAGGCTCCTGAGCAGTTCTTC. It encodes CASSQDWEAPEQFF. V is TRBV4-1 and J is TRBJ2-1, with D possibly TRBD2 on 6 matching bases. The V end lost 0 bases, the J end lost 9 bases, and 12 bases lay between the germline ends. The germline gives CDR1 MGHRA, CDR2 YSYEKL. CDR3 size: 14 residues.

Judged by abundance, this clonotype is large. The chain recombines TRBV9 with TRBJ2-3; 8 nucleotides match TRBD2. CDR3 length: 15 residues. V shed 3 bases and J 4 bases; nucleotides not matched to a gene: 7. Germline CDR1 and CDR2: SGDLS and YYNGEE. CDR3 sequence reads: CASSAGLAGADTQYF. In DNA, the CDR3 is TGTGCCAGCAGCGCCGGACTAGCTGGGGCAGATACGCAGTATTTT.

In its sample, this clonotype is medium-sized. This chain links TRBV18 with TRBJ2-1; 7 bases are a match to TRBD1. This CDR3 spans 13 amino acids. Trimming removed 3 bases from V and 8 bases from J; junction bases left unmatched: 4. Per the germline V gene, CDR1 is KGHSH and CDR2 is LQKENI. The CDR3 sequence: CASSPDRVDEQFF. CDR3 nucleotide sequence: TGTGCCAGCTCACCCGACAGGGTCGATGAGCAGTTCTTC.

Sample share makes this clonotype large. The chain employs TRBV27 and TRBJ2-5, with 7 bases lining up with TRBD1. This CDR3 has 14 residues. Germline values: CDR1 MNHEY, CDR2 SMNVEV (reference sequence). The J segment lost 4 bases and the V segment lost 3 bases, leaving 5 bases of the junction unmatched. Here the CDR3 reads CASSFNDRVETQYF. In DNA form, the CDR3 reads TGTGCCAGCAGTTTCAACGACAGGGTAGAGACCCAGTACTTC.

Within the sample, this clonotype is medium-sized. The genes are TRBV30 and TRBJ2-5; either TRBD1 or TRBD2 may fit D (5 bases each). Germline V gene sequence: CDR1 GTSNPN, CDR2 SVGIG (reference sequence). The CDR3 runs 13 residues. The ends were cut back, 8 bases at V and 7 bases at J, with 20 bases in the middle. CDR3: CAGNTGTGWTQYF. The CDR3 nucleotides are TGTGCCGGGAACACGGGGACGGGGTGGACCCAGTACTTC. The variable domain in full, completed from reference TRBV30 and TRBJ2-5, reads SQTIHQWPATLVQPVGSPLSLECTVEGTSNPNLYWYRQAAGRGLQLLFYSVGIGQISSEVPQNLSASRPQDRQFILSSKKLLLSDSGFYLCAGNTGTGWTQYFGPGTRLLVL.

This clonotype is termed medium-sized. This chain joins TRBV4-3 and TRBJ1-2; the D gene is possibly TRBD1 (6 bases). The CDR3 is made up of 13 amino acids. Trimming stripped 1 base from V and 8 bases from J, with 11 bases between. CDR1 is LGHNA and CDR2 is YSLEER in the germline V gene. The CDR3 protein is CASSQVAGEGYTF. CDR3 DNA sequence: TGCGCCAGCAGCCAAGTAGCAGGGGAAGGCTACACCTTC.

Relative to its sample, this clonotype is medium-sized. The rearrangement links TRBV4-3 to TRBJ1-3; no reliable D call. V was clipped by 8 bases and J by 2 bases, with 7 bases between them. CDR1 is LGHNA, CDR2 YSLEER, per germline. The CDR3 extends over 12 amino acids. Here the CDR3 reads CASGLTGNTIYF. CDR3 DNA sequence: TGCGCCAGCGGGCTTACTGGAAACACCATATATTTT.

This clonotype ranks as medium-sized (0.01 to 0.1%). The chain joins TRBV20-1 to TRBJ2-3, with TRBD2 matching over 9 bases. V was clipped by 3 bases and J by 2 bases; unmatched bases: 15. The CDR3 runs 18 residues. CDR1 and CDR2 from the germline V gene are DFQATT and SNEGSKA (reference sequence). The CDR3 is CSARLGIGGGVHTDTQYF. CDR3 coding DNA: TGCAGTGCTAGGCTAGGAATAGGCGGGGGGGTCCACACAGATACGCAGTATTTT.

This clonotype is medium-sized (0.01 to 0.1%) by share. The chain recombines TRBV5-8 with TRBJ2-4; D tentatively fits TRBD1 or TRBD2 (6 bases each). Germline values: CDR1 SGHTS, CDR2 YDEGEE. V was cut by 4 bases and J by 8 bases, with 22 bases left in between. The CDR3 extends over 16 amino acids. Here the CDR3 reads CASSLIGGRLVHIQYF. The DNA of the CDR3 is TGTGCCAGCAGCCTAATAGGGGGGAGGTTGGTGCACATTCAGTACTTC.

Judged by abundance, this clonotype is large. V gene TRBV4-3 combines with J gene TRBJ1-1; D remains ambiguous. V lost 2 bases to trimming and J lost 1 base, with 11 bases between them. This CDR3 is built from 15 residues. In germline, CDR1 is LGHNA, CDR2 YSLEER. DNA of the CDR3: TGCGCCAGCAGCCAATTACTCGGAAAGAACACTGAAGCTTTCTTT. This sequence encodes CASSQLLGKNTEAFF.

By share of the sample, this clonotype is large. This chain links TRBV11-2 with TRBJ2-3; D is perhaps TRBD2 (6 bases). V was clipped by 4 bases and J by 2 bases, with 10 bases between them. Germline CDR1 and CDR2: SGHAT and FQNNGV. This CDR3 is built from 14 residues. The CDR3 DNA reads as TGTGCCAGCAGCTCGGGACTTATCACAGATACGCAGTATTTT. This encodes CASSSGLITDTQYF.